This TCR beta chain was recovered during a study of beta chain features in type 1 diabetes. Study-level information: Similarity in age, gender and cell yields was seen between patients and healthy donors.

The CDR3 length is 15 residues. The V gene end was trimmed by 5 bases and the J gene end by 4 bases; junction bases not matched to a gene: 3. The germline V gene has CDR1 SGHTA and CDR2 FQGNSA. Study-wide results and caveats: Type 1 diabetes patients showed fewer insertions and more deletions at VDJ junctions.

Purity above 95% was achieved in all sorted populations. Reverse transcribing all isolated RNA meant expressed TCRB transcripts were sequenced. Sequenced by immunoSEQ multiplex PCR; TCRdb stores in-frame clones only, minus some. Of about 900,000 clones in the sample, roughly 17% were seen once. A note on this clone: The antigen is unknown. Other DNA variants within this sample encode the same CDR3.

The J gene is TRBJ2-7, the V gene TRBV7-2; 15 bases agree with TRBD2. The sample taken for sequencing was naive CD4+ T cells from blood. This receptor was obtained from a woman under 30 in good health. The CDR3: CASSLGLAGGYEQYF. As DNA, the CDR3 is TGTGCCAGCAGCCTCGGACTAGCGGGGGGGTACGAGCAGTACTTC. Full variable domain (outside the CDR3, taken from reference TRBV7-2 and TRBJ2-7): GAGVSQSPSNKVTEKGKDVELRCDPISGHTALYWYRQSLGQGLEFLIYFQGNSAPDKSGLPSDRFSAERTGGSVSTLTIQRTQQEDSAVYLCASSLGLAGGYEQYFGPGTRLTVT.